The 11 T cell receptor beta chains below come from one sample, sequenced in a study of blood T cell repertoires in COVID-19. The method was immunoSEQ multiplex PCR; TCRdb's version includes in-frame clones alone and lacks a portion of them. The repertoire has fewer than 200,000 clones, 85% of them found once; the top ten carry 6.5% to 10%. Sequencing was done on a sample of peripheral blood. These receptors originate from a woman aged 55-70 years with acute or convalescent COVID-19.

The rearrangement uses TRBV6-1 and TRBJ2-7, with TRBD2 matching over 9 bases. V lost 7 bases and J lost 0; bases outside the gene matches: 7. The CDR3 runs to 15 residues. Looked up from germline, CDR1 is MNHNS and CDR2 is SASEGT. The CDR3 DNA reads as TGTGCCAGCAACCCGTCTAGCGGGACCTCCTACGAGCAGTACGTC. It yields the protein CASNPSSGTSYEQYV.

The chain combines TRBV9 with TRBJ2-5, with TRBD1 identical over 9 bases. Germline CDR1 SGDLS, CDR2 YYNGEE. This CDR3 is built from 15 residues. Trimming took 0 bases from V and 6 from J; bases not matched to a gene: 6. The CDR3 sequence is CASSVGTGEGKTQYF. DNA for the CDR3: TGTGCCAGCAGCGTAGGGACAGGGGAGGGAAAGACCCAGTACTTC.

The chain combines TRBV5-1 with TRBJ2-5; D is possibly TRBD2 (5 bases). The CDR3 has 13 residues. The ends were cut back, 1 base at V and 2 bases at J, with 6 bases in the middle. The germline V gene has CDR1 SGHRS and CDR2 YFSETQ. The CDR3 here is CASSLRLQETQYF. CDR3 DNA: TGCGCCAGCAGCTTGAGACTACAAGAGACCCAGTACTTC.

The CDR3 spells CASSVGGSPPVYGYTF. The CDR3 DNA is TGTGCCAGTAGCGTAGGGGGCAGTCCCCCGGTTTATGGCTACACCTTC. V usage is TRBV19 and J usage is TRBJ1-2; 7 nucleotides match TRBD1. The CDR3 contains 16 residues. Germline CDR1 and CDR2: LNHDA and SQIVND (reference sequence). V trimming: 6 bases; J trimming: 5 bases; junction bases outside the gene matches: 15.

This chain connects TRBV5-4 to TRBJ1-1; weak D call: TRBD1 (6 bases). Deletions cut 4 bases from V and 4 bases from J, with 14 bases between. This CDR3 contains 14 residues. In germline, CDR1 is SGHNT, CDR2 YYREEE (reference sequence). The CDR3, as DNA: TGTGCCAGCAGCATCGGACAGTCTTTCACTGAAGCTTTCTTT. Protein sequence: CASSIGQSFTEAFF.

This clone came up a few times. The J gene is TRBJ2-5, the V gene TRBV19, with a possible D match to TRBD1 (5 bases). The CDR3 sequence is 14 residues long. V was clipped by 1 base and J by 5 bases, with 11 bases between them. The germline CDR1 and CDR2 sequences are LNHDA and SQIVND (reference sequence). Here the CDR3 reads CASSIAGFGETQYF. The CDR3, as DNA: TGTGCCAGTAGTATAGCAGGGTTCGGGGAGACCCAGTACTTC.

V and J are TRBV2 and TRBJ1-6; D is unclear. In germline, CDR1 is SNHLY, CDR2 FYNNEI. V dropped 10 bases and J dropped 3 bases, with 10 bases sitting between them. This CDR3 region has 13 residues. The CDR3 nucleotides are TGTGCCACACAGACCGACTATAATTCACCCCTCCACTTT. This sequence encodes CATQTDYNSPLHF.

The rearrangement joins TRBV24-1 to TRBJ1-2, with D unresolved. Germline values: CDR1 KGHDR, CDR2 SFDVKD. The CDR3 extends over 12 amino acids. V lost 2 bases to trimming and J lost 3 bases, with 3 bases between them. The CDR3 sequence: CATSDSDYGYTF. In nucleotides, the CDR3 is TGTGCCACCAGTGATTCCGACTATGGCTACACCTTC.

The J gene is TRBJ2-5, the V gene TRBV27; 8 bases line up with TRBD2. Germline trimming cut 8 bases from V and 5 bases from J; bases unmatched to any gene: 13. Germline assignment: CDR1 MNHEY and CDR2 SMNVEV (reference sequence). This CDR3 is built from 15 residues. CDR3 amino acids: CASGKAGAPDETQYF. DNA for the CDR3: TGTGCCAGCGGGAAAGCGGGAGCCCCTGATGAGACCCAGTACTTC.

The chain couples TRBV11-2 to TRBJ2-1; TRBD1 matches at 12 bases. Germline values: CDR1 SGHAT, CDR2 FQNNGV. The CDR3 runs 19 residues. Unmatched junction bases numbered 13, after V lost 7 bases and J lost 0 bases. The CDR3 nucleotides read TGTGCCAGCACCCTGCGGGACAGGGGGCCGGGCGGCTCCTACAATGAGCAGTTCTTC. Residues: CASTLRDRGPGGSYNEQFF. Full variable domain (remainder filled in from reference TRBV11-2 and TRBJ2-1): EAGVAQSPRYKIIEKRQSVAFWCNPISGHATLYWYQQILGQGPKLLIQFQNNGVVDDSQLPKDRFSAERLKGVDSTLKIQPAKLEDSAVYLCASTLRDRGPGGSYNEQFFGPGTRLTVL.

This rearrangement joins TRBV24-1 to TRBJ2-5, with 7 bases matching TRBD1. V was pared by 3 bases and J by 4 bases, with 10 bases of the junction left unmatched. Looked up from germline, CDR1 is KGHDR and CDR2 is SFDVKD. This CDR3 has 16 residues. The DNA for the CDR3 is TGTGCCACCAGTGATCCGAGGGGGCAGGTTGGAGAGACCCAGTACTTC. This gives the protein CATSDPRGQVGETQYF.